The clone carrying this TCR beta chain was observed a few times. The antigen is unknown. Unique molecular identifier tags were affixed to discrete cDNA molecules. TCRdb ran MiXCR on the 5' RACE reads and lists one entry per CDR3 protein. Of approximately 80,000 distinct CDR3 sequences in the sample, 11% were seen once. This sample was taken from a study of early T cells in non-severe SARS-CoV-2 infection. The wider study: The input, bulk RNA from unsorted whole blood, was sequenced, and chains were unpaired.

Overall study findings and caveats: Missing private and CD4 specificities, VDJdb matching favored anti-spike CD8 responses.

The germline V and J ends were trimmed by 4 bases and 0 bases, with 10 bases remaining between them. CDR1 is SQVTM, CDR2 ANQGSEA, per germline. CDR3 length equals 13 residues. This receptor was taken from an adult who was a healthcare worker with PCR-confirmed SARS-CoV-2 infection or an uninfected control (not recorded which). V usage is TRBV29-1 and J usage is TRBJ2-7; no firm D call. This specimen was whole blood, taken at baseline. The CDR3 loop reads CSVVTSSSYEQYF. The CDR3 DNA is TGCAGCGTTGTGACGTCGAGCTCCTACGAGCAGTACTTC.